This T cell receptor (beta chain) was identified in a study of technical replicates of blood from four donors. TCRdb keeps only in-frame clones here, not all; method: immunoSEQ multiplex PCR. The sample includes 79,000 or so clones, approximately 93% of them seen just once. In germline, CDR1 is MDHEN, CDR2 SYDVKM. V shed 8 bases and J shed 0 bases, with 14 bases lying between them. CDR3 length: 15 residues. Sequencing was performed on T cells isolated from PBMCs. This sequence was found in a human donor in good health. V is TRBV28 and J is TRBJ1-3, with D hard to call. The CDR3 DNA reads TGTGCCAGCGAGGGCAGGCATTTCTCTGGAAACACCATATATTTT. Encoded protein: CASEGRHFSGNTIYF.